This T cell receptor beta chain was profiled in a study of blood T cell repertoires in COVID-19. Study-level information: Specimens from acute and convalescent COVID-19 originated in the United States, Italy and Spain. Sources were T cells, B-cell-depleted T cells, or PBMCs; the material itself was cDNA or gDNA.

Original processing notes: Estimates of nucleated cell counts were drawn from the amplification of reference gene primers. TCRdb's copy holds only in-frame clones and misses some; the assay was immunoSEQ multiplex PCR. The D gene and trimming were derived from the DNA, and the V and J assignments and clone size from that table. The sample yields 88,000 or so clones, around 79% seen once. The V gene's germline CDR1 is LGHNA and CDR2 YNFKEQ. This CDR3 region has 17 residues. Deletions cut 0 bases from V and 0 bases from J, with 11 bases between. The sample was peripheral blood. The TCR originated in an older man with acute or convalescent COVID-19. The chain has TRBV4-2 and TRBJ2-2, with D possibly matching TRBD1 (6 bases). Here the CDR3 reads CASSQDSRGPNTGELFF. CDR3 sequence (DNA): TGTGCCAGCAGCCAAGATAGCAGGGGTCCGAACACCGGGGAGCTGTTTTTT.